The rows below give T cell receptor beta chains drawn from one sample of a study of cytomegalovirus exposure and HLA in healthy donors. Some clones are missing from TCRdb's copy, which holds only in-frame ones; the method was immunoSEQ multiplex PCR. The repertoire holds 180,000 or so clones, with over 75% as singletons. The sample consisted of PBMCs. The receptors stem from a man aged 50-60 years in good health and CMV-seropositive. Both conserved end residues are part of each CDR3. The order of the fields is V gene, clone size, J gene, D gene, CDR3 protein, CDR3 DNA. A D gene is named only where the DNA matches it firmly. Expanded clones get a size class; other rows say once, few or many, or leave the size out.

TRBV10-3,.,TRBJ2-7,TRBD1,CAISGTGVNEQYF,TGTGCCATCAGTGGGACAGGGGTCAACGAGCAGTACTTC
TRBV19,.,TRBJ1-3,TRBD1,CASGRQGFSGNTIYF,TGTGCCAGTGGACGACAGGGATTCTCTGGAAACACCATATATTTT
TRBV5-5,.,TRBJ2-2,.,CASSFGLTLQGTGELFF,TGTGCCAGCAGCTTTGGGCTGACCTTACAGGGAACCGGGGAGCTGTTTTTT
TRBV7-6,.,TRBJ1-4,TRBD1,CASREGTGGNEKLFF,TGTGCCAGCAGGGAGGGGACAGGGGGAAATGAAAAACTGTTTTTT
TRBV15,few,TRBJ2-1,.,CATSSSRRGQRYNEQFF,TGTGCCACCAGCTCAAGCCGGAGGGGACAGAGATACAATGAGCAGTTCTTC
TRBV9,.,TRBJ2-5,.,CASSPQHLEETQYF,TGTGCCAGCAGCCCCCAACATCTGGAAGAGACCCAGTACTTC
TRBV5-1,.,TRBJ2-5,.,CASSSLQETQYF,TGCGCCAGCAGCTCCCTCCAGGAGACCCAGTACTTC
TRBV4-3,.,TRBJ2-1,TRBD2,CASRPGAGGYYNEQFF,TGCGCCAGCAGACCCGGCGCGGGGGGGTACTACAATGAGCAGTTCTTC
TRBV28,.,TRBJ1-1,.,CASSLLPGTEAFF,TGTGCCAGCAGTTTATTACCCGGCACTGAAGCTTTCTTT
TRBV5-1,.,TRBJ1-4,.,CASAYTINEKLFF,TGCGCCAGCGCCTACACTATTAATGAAAAACTGTTTTTT
TRBV7-8,few,TRBJ1-2,TRBD1,CASSTGTVYGYTF,TGTGCCAGCAGCACAGGGACAGTCTATGGCTACACCTTC
TRBV7-9,few,TRBJ2-2,.,CASSYQGNTGELFF,TGTGCCAGCAGCTACCAGGGTAACACCGGGGAGCTGTTTTTT
TRBV5-8,.,TRBJ2-3,.,CASSLGGPRDTQYF,TGTGCCAGCAGCTTGGGGGGCCCTAGAGATACGCAGTATTTT
TRBV13,.,TRBJ2-3,TRBD1,CASSSPGQSTDTQYF,TGTGCCAGCAGCTCACCGGGACAGAGCACAGATACGCAGTATTTT
TRBV7-2,.,TRBJ2-1,TRBD2,CASSLVGGENNEQFF,TGTGCCAGCAGCTTAGTCGGGGGGGAAAACAATGAGCAGTTCTTC
TRBV5-4,.,TRBJ2-1,TRBD2,CASSSRSGGESEQFF,TGTGCCAGCAGCTCCCGCAGCGGGGGGGAGAGTGAGCAGTTCTTC
TRBV19,.,TRBJ2-7,TRBD1,CASSLRTGALEQYF,TGTGCCAGTAGTCTTCGGACAGGGGCTCTCGAGCAGTACTTC
TRBV6-5,few,TRBJ1-1,.,CASSYSRGTEAFF,TGTGCCAGCAGTTACTCGCGAGGGACTGAAGCTTTCTTT
TRBV4-1,.,TRBJ2-1,TRBD2,CASSPTSGGSYNEQFF,TGCGCCAGCAGCCCAACTAGCGGGGGGTCCTACAATGAGCAGTTCTTC
TRBV7-9,.,TRBJ1-6,TRBD1,CASSLDRDSRSSYNSPLHF,TGTGCCAGCAGCTTAGATCGGGACAGTAGGAGCTCCTATAATTCACCCCTCCACTTT
TRBV28,.,TRBJ2-5,TRBD2,CASSLRTSGGAGETQYF,TGTGCCAGCAGTTTACGGACTAGCGGGGGGGCCGGGGAGACCCAGTACTTC
TRBV6-5,.,TRBJ2-1,TRBD2,CASSFQRGVLGEQFF,TGTGCCAGCAGTTTCCAGCGGGGGGTGCTTGGTGAGCAGTTCTTC
TRBV27,.,TRBJ2-7,TRBD2,CASSLTERGSDYEQYF,TGTGCCAGCAGTTTGACCGAGCGGGGGTCGGACTACGAGCAGTACTTC
TRBV7-2,.,TRBJ1-6,TRBD1,CASSSTGGASPLHF,TGTGCCAGCAGCTCGACAGGGGGCGCCTCACCCCTCCACTTT
TRBV28,once,TRBJ2-2,TRBD2,CASSPPRRRGGPGELFF,TGTGCCAGCAGTCCCCCACGTCGACGGGGGGGCCCCGGGGAGCTGTTTTTT
TRBV6-1,.,TRBJ2-5,TRBD1,CASSELPGGEETQYF,TGTGCCAGCAGTGAACTCCCAGGGGGCGAAGAGACCCAGTACTTC
TRBV2,.,TRBJ1-5,.,CASRGTYSNQPQHF,TGTGCCAGCAGAGGGACATATAGCAATCAGCCCCAGCATTTT
TRBV5-1,.,TRBJ2-1,TRBD2,CASTAGGDSNEQFF,TGCGCCAGCACTGCGGGGGGGGATTCCAATGAGCAGTTCTTC
TRBV28,.,TRBJ2-7,.,CASSRVGAGEQYF,TGTGCCAGCAGCCGGGTAGGAGCTGGAGAGCAGTACTTC
TRBV30,.,TRBJ2-5,TRBD2,CAWNLRGDRETQYF,TGTGCCTGGAACCTGCGGGGGGATAGAGAGACCCAGTACTTC
TRBV9,once,TRBJ2-2,TRBD2,CASITDGTSGGKNTGELFF,TGTGCCAGCATCACCGACGGGACTAGCGGGGGTAAGAACACCGGGGAGCTGTTTTTT
TRBV5-1,.,TRBJ1-2,TRBD1,CASSRDRDYGYTF,TGCGCCAGCAGTAGGGACAGAGACTATGGCTACACCTTC
TRBV6-6,.,TRBJ2-7,TRBD1,CASSRDRGYEQYF,TGTGCCAGCAGTCGGGACAGGGGATACGAGCAGTACTTC
TRBV4-3,.,TRBJ2-2,.,CASSQERASLNTGELFF,TGCGCCAGCAGCCAAGAAAGGGCTAGCCTCAACACCGGGGAGCTGTTTTTT
TRBV4-1,.,TRBJ1-5,.,CASSQVLAVNQPQHF,TGCGCCAGCAGCCAAGTCCTCGCAGTCAATCAGCCCCAGCATTTT